A selection of T cell receptor beta chains follows, all from one sample in a study of PD-1 blockade in classical Hodgkin lymphoma. Using immunoSEQ multiplex PCR, the repertoire was profiled, and TCRdb retains in-frame clones only, with some absent. The sample lists about 93,000 clones, roughly 78% occurring once. The sequencing used peripheral blood mononuclear cells (PBMCs), collected before the fourth cycle of nivolumab. The receptors stem from a human donor with classical Hodgkin lymphoma. CDR3s include the opening cysteine and the closing phenylalanine or tryptophan.

TRBV2	16	TRBJ2-1	CASSERGAGLYNEQFF
TRBV18	13	TRBJ1-1	CASSRLRDTEAFF
TRBV9	14	TRBJ2-1	CASSVLLGGDEQFF
TRBV6-6	14	TRBJ2-1	CASSYRGQYNEQFF
TRBV13	12	TRBJ1-5	CASSRGDQPQHF
TRBV19	14	TRBJ1-4	CASRGTGRGEKLFF
TRBV7-2	16	TRBJ2-7	CASSEKTDSASYEQYF
TRBV19	16	TRBJ1-4	CASSMGWLSTNEKLFF
TRBV18	12	TRBJ2-5	CASSPERETQYF
TRBV10-3	14	TRBJ2-7	CAISEQRSSYEQYF
TRBV6-5	12	TRBJ1-5	CASNTAAQPQHF
TRBV6-5	13	TRBJ1-5	CASSSKPRQPQHF
TRBV2	17	TRBJ2-5	CASETGRLAGGPETQYF
TRBV11-3	15	TRBJ2-3	CASSSGLADTDTQYF
TRBV11-2	14	TRBJ2-7	CASSLSAGRYEQYF
TRBV5-6	13	TRBJ2-4	CASSLNRQGPQYF
TRBV29-1	13	TRBJ1-2	CSVRGGDGYGYTF
TRBV19	15	TRBJ2-3	CASRARTGGRDTQYF
TRBV2	15	TRBJ2-1	CASSEETPAYNEQFF
TRBV18	16	TRBJ2-7	CASSPGRLAENYEQYF
TRBV5-1	14	TRBJ2-2	CASSFAFNSGELFF
TRBV9	17	TRBJ2-1	CASSVSGGDPSYSEQFF
TRBV7-2	13	TRBJ1-1	CASSFGQGTEAFF
TRBV19	17	TRBJ1-5	CASSIALQGYSNQPQHF
TRBV5-4	16	TRBJ2-1	CASSSGSGGSYNEQFF
TRBV6-6	15	TRBJ2-2	CASTKAGANTGELFF
TRBV7-3	13	TRBJ2-5	CASSYNPGETQYF
TRBV10-3	19	TRBJ2-5	CAISEPMGLAGGPGETQYF
TRBV5-4	15	TRBJ2-6	CASSLALAGANVLTF
TRBV2	15	TRBJ2-3	CASSGRGSRTDTQYF
TRBV27	15	TRBJ1-2	CASSLSRSGGNGYTF
TRBV18	16	TRBJ2-5	CASSPPGLAGQETQYF
TRBV18	13	TRBJ1-2	CASSPFQRDGYTF
TRBV4-1	17	TRBJ1-4	CASSPGDRALTNEKLFF
TRBV7-9	13	TRBJ1-1	CASSPRDEPEAFF
TRBV6-6	15	TRBJ1-4	CASSYAGPSGGKLFF
TRBV20-1	11	TRBJ2-7	CSALSVDEQYF
TRBV19	13	TRBJ1-2	CASSATANYGYTF
TRBV12-5	16	TRBJ2-5	CASGLVVTGDLETQYF
TRBV7-9	16	TRBJ1-2	CASSFGMGRVNYGYTF
TRBV6-6	15	TRBJ1-1	CASSYRNDRAAEAFF
TRBV4-3	14	TRBJ2-3	CASSRGREGDTQYF